This is a list of T cell receptor beta chains from one sample in a study of T cell responses to AZD1222 COVID-19 vaccine. Measured with immunoSEQ multiplex PCR; TCRdb has only the in-frame clones, and not every one. The data hold over 25,000 clones, with around 92% observed a single time. Sequencing was performed on peripheral blood, taken 28 days after the second AZD1222 dose. These receptors all stem from an adult who received the AZD1222 COVID-19 vaccine. Each CDR3 is given with its conserved first and last residue. The D gene is left open where the match is weak. Some rows have no size entry. The others give once, few or many, or a class for an expanded clone.

CDR3 protein: CASSFEGQLAQETQYF; CDR3 DNA: TGTGCCAGCAGTTTCGAAGGCCAACTAGCCCAAGAGACCCAGTACTTC; clone size: .; V gene: TRBV27; CDR3 length: 16; D gene: .; J gene: TRBJ2-5
CDR3 protein: CASSVVGSGSGDTQYF; CDR3 DNA: TGTGCCAGCAGCGTAGTTGGTAGCGGGAGTGGTGATACGCAGTATTTT; clone size: .; V gene: TRBV9; CDR3 length: 16; D gene: TRBD2; J gene: TRBJ2-3
CDR3 protein: CSVAPSGSGVRTQYF; CDR3 DNA: TGCAGCGTTGCCCCTAGCGGGAGTGGGGTTAGGACCCAGTACTTC; clone size: once; V gene: TRBV29-1; CDR3 length: 15; D gene: TRBD2; J gene: TRBJ2-5
CDR3 protein: CASSLGQGSYNEQFF; CDR3 DNA: TGCGCCAGCAGCTTGGGACAGGGGTCCTACAATGAGCAGTTCTTC; clone size: .; V gene: TRBV5-1; CDR3 length: 15; D gene: TRBD1; J gene: TRBJ2-1
CDR3 protein: CASSQERSPLHF; CDR3 DNA: TGTGCCAGCAGCCAAGAACGTTCACCCCTCCACTTT; clone size: .; V gene: TRBV3-1/TRBV3-2; CDR3 length: 12; D gene: .; J gene: TRBJ1-6
CDR3 protein: CASSLGLAGDGTDTQYF; CDR3 DNA: TGCGCCAGCAGCTTGGGACTAGCGGGAGATGGGACAGATACGCAGTATTTT; clone size: .; V gene: TRBV5-1; CDR3 length: 17; D gene: TRBD2; J gene: TRBJ2-3
CDR3 protein: CASSSGANTGELFF; CDR3 DNA: TGTGCCAGCAGCTCCGGGGCGAACACCGGGGAGCTGTTTTTT; clone size: few; V gene: TRBV7-2; CDR3 length: 14; D gene: .; J gene: TRBJ2-2
CDR3 protein: CASSLRGPRPGNTIYF; CDR3 DNA: TGTGCCAGCAGCCTGAGGGGCCCGCGTCCTGGAAACACCATATATTTT; clone size: few; V gene: TRBV3-1/TRBV3-2; CDR3 length: 16; D gene: .; J gene: TRBJ1-3
CDR3 protein: CASSLDARNSPLHF; CDR3 DNA: TGCGCCAGCAGCTTGGACGCTAGGAATTCACCCCTCCACTTT; clone size: .; V gene: TRBV5-1; CDR3 length: 14; D gene: .; J gene: TRBJ1-6
CDR3 protein: CASSQSNSNQPQHF; CDR3 DNA: TGTGCCAGCAGCCAATCGAATAGCAATCAGCCCCAGCATTTT; clone size: once; V gene: TRBV14; CDR3 length: 14; D gene: .; J gene: TRBJ1-5
CDR3 protein: CASSLGETNRGRAYGYTF; CDR3 DNA: TGTGCCAGCAGCTTAGGGGAAACCAACAGGGGGCGAGCCTATGGCTACACCTTC; clone size: .; V gene: TRBV7-9; CDR3 length: 18; D gene: TRBD1; J gene: TRBJ1-2
CDR3 protein: CASSQDRAERDIQYF; CDR3 DNA: TGTGCCAGCAGCCAAGACAGGGCTGAGAGGGACATTCAGTACTTC; clone size: few; V gene: TRBV14; CDR3 length: 15; D gene: .; J gene: TRBJ2-4
CDR3 protein: CASSQGLGGSAYEQYF; CDR3 DNA: TGTGCCAGCAGCCAAGGTTTAGGAGGGAGCGCTTACGAGCAGTACTTC; clone size: .; V gene: TRBV3-1/TRBV3-2; CDR3 length: 16; D gene: .; J gene: TRBJ2-7
CDR3 protein: CASSYLAEETQYF; CDR3 DNA: TGTGCCAGCAGCTACCTAGCGGAAGAGACCCAGTACTTC; clone size: .; V gene: TRBV7-3; CDR3 length: 13; D gene: TRBD2; J gene: TRBJ2-5
CDR3 protein: CASSLDRGMNTEAFF; CDR3 DNA: TGTGCCAGCAGTTTGGACAGGGGGATGAACACTGAAGCTTTCTTT; clone size: few; V gene: TRBV28; CDR3 length: 15; D gene: TRBD1; J gene: TRBJ1-1
CDR3 protein: CASSDPGSGYTF; CDR3 DNA: TGTGCCAGCAGTGACCCGGGGTCTGGCTACACCTTC; clone size: .; V gene: TRBV28; CDR3 length: 12; D gene: .; J gene: TRBJ1-2
CDR3 protein: CASSAVGRPFTPSPLHF; CDR3 DNA: TGTGCCAGCAGCGCCGTAGGAAGACCCTTTACTCCTTCACCCCTCCACTTT; clone size: .; V gene: TRBV3-1/TRBV3-2; CDR3 length: 17; D gene: .; J gene: TRBJ1-6
CDR3 protein: CASSTRTGVPPTEAFF; CDR3 DNA: TGCGCCAGCAGCACGCGGACAGGGGTTCCCCCAACTGAAGCTTTCTTT; clone size: .; V gene: TRBV5-1; CDR3 length: 16; D gene: TRBD1; J gene: TRBJ1-1
CDR3 protein: CASSLFFGGRGTGELFF; CDR3 DNA: TGTGCCAGCAGCCTCTTCTTTGGCGGGAGGGGCACCGGGGAGCTGTTTTTT; clone size: once; V gene: TRBV7-7; CDR3 length: 17; D gene: TRBD2; J gene: TRBJ2-2
CDR3 protein: CASSQGEKLFF; CDR3 DNA: TGTGCCAGCAGCCAAGGTGAAAAACTGTTTTTT; clone size: .; V gene: TRBV3-1/TRBV3-2; CDR3 length: 11; D gene: .; J gene: TRBJ1-4
CDR3 protein: CASSPGLVPQETQYF; CDR3 DNA: TGTGCCAGCAGCCCGGGACTAGTCCCCCAAGAGACCCAGTACTTC; clone size: .; V gene: TRBV27; CDR3 length: 15; D gene: TRBD2; J gene: TRBJ2-5
CDR3 protein: CASRAYSGSVGETQYF; CDR3 DNA: TGTGCCAGCAGAGCCTATAGCGGGAGCGTAGGAGAGACCCAGTACTTC; clone size: .; V gene: TRBV28; CDR3 length: 16; D gene: TRBD2; J gene: TRBJ2-5
CDR3 protein: CASSKANVPGLAKNIQYF; CDR3 DNA: TGTGCCAGCAGTAAAGCAAATGTCCCGGGGCTAGCCAAAAACATTCAGTACTTC; clone size: .; V gene: TRBV28; CDR3 length: 18; D gene: .; J gene: TRBJ2-4
CDR3 protein: CASSQQGANTGELFF; CDR3 DNA: TGTGCCAGCAGCCAACAGGGGGCGAACACCGGGGAGCTGTTTTTT; clone size: once; V gene: TRBV3-1/TRBV3-2; CDR3 length: 15; D gene: TRBD1; J gene: TRBJ2-2
CDR3 protein: CASSWTGGINQPQHF; CDR3 DNA: TGTGCCAGCAGCTGGACAGGGGGGATCAATCAGCCCCAGCATTTT; clone size: .; V gene: TRBV7-2; CDR3 length: 15; D gene: TRBD1; J gene: TRBJ1-5
CDR3 protein: CASSLELLGNTGELFF; CDR3 DNA: TGTGCCAGCAGCTTGGAGCTACTGGGGAACACCGGGGAGCTGTTTTTT; clone size: .; V gene: TRBV5-8; CDR3 length: 16; D gene: .; J gene: TRBJ2-2
CDR3 protein: CASTRGGTDTQYF; CDR3 DNA: TGTGCCAGCACCCGTGGGGGGACAGATACGCAGTATTTT; clone size: .; V gene: TRBV3-1/TRBV3-2; CDR3 length: 13; D gene: .; J gene: TRBJ2-3
CDR3 protein: CASSPGTSGRPMETQYF; CDR3 DNA: TGCGCCAGCAGCCCCGGGACTAGCGGGAGGCCAATGGAGACCCAGTACTTC; clone size: .; V gene: TRBV5-1; CDR3 length: 17; D gene: TRBD2; J gene: TRBJ2-5
CDR3 protein: CASSLLQGGTGELFF; CDR3 DNA: TGCGCCAGCAGCTTGTTACAGGGTGGAACCGGGGAGCTGTTTTTT; clone size: .; V gene: TRBV5-1; CDR3 length: 15; D gene: .; J gene: TRBJ2-2
CDR3 protein: CATSGDYRVGTF; CDR3 DNA: TGTGCCACCAGCGGGGATTACAGGGTAGGCACCTTC; clone size: .; V gene: TRBV15; CDR3 length: 12; D gene: .; J gene: TRBJ1-2
CDR3 protein: CASSSQGATTEAFF; CDR3 DNA: TGCGCCAGCAGCTCACAGGGGGCGACGACTGAAGCTTTCTTT; clone size: .; V gene: TRBV5-1; CDR3 length: 14; D gene: TRBD1; J gene: TRBJ1-1
CDR3 protein: CASSPQAMNTEAFF; CDR3 DNA: TGTGCCAGCAGTCCTCAGGCGATGAACACTGAAGCTTTCTTT; clone size: .; V gene: TRBV7-3; CDR3 length: 14; D gene: .; J gene: TRBJ1-1
CDR3 protein: CASSYGQASNQPQHF; CDR3 DNA: TGTGCCAGCAGCTACGGACAGGCTAGCAATCAGCCCCAGCATTTT; clone size: .; V gene: TRBV5-6; CDR3 length: 15; D gene: TRBD1; J gene: TRBJ1-5
CDR3 protein: CASSVRGQNPLEQYF; CDR3 DNA: TGTGCCAGCAGCGTAAGGGGACAAAACCCTCTCGAGCAGTACTTC; clone size: .; V gene: TRBV9; CDR3 length: 15; D gene: .; J gene: TRBJ2-7
CDR3 protein: CASTISGPTDTQYF; CDR3 DNA: TGTGCCAGCACCATTAGCGGACCCACAGATACGCAGTATTTT; clone size: .; V gene: TRBV27; CDR3 length: 14; D gene: .; J gene: TRBJ2-3
CDR3 protein: CAISAFGTTGAPDTQYF; CDR3 DNA: TGTGCCATCAGTGCTTTTGGGACCACGGGAGCCCCAGATACGCAGTATTTT; clone size: .; V gene: TRBV10-3; CDR3 length: 17; D gene: .; J gene: TRBJ2-3
CDR3 protein: CASRTALATFSETQYF; CDR3 DNA: TGTGCCAGCAGGACCGCTTTAGCCACTTTCTCTGAGACCCAGTACTTC; clone size: .; V gene: TRBV21-1; CDR3 length: 16; D gene: .; J gene: TRBJ2-5
CDR3 protein: CATSPRGTSGSDYEQYF; CDR3 DNA: TGTGCCACCTCACCTCGGGGGACTAGCGGGAGTGACTACGAGCAGTACTTC; clone size: .; V gene: TRBV19; CDR3 length: 17; D gene: TRBD2; J gene: TRBJ2-7
CDR3 protein: CASSRWGALGELFF; CDR3 DNA: TGTGCCAGTAGCAGGTGGGGGGCCCTCGGGGAGCTGTTTTTT; clone size: .; V gene: TRBV19; CDR3 length: 14; D gene: .; J gene: TRBJ2-2
CDR3 protein: CAISQLSEQFF; CDR3 DNA: TGTGCCATCAGTCAGCTTAGTGAGCAGTTCTTC; clone size: .; V gene: TRBV10-3; CDR3 length: 11; D gene: .; J gene: TRBJ2-1
CDR3 protein: CASSQDPQGLDTEAFF; CDR3 DNA: TGCGCCAGCAGCCAAGATCCCCAGGGTTTGGACACTGAAGCTTTCTTT; clone size: once; V gene: TRBV4-3; CDR3 length: 16; D gene: .; J gene: TRBJ1-1
CDR3 protein: CASSSDRLLFSGEQYF; CDR3 DNA: TGTGCCAGTAGTTCCGACAGGTTACTTTTCTCGGGAGAGCAGTACTTC; clone size: .; V gene: TRBV19; CDR3 length: 16; D gene: .; J gene: TRBJ2-7